The clone carrying this TCR beta chain showed up just a few times. Its cognate antigen is unknown. Amplified TCR beta CDR3 regions derived from RNA transcripts. An initial round of RT-PCR targeting the TCR CDR3 relied on the HTBI primer set. Each CDR3 protein gets one entry after TCRdb re-called the multiplex PCR reads with MiXCR. The sample lists about half a million distinct CDR3 sequences, roughly 16% seen once, with approximately 30% in the top ten. The data were obtained in a study of T cells in Graves' hyperthyroidism and ophthalmopathy. Study summary: Peripheral blood was collected at initial diagnosis, before any treatment. Study findings and constraints: Blood also contained most expanded thyroid clonotypes above 0.001.

It was uncontrolled infection, other autoimmune disease, pregnancy or lactation that excluded patients. Each diagnosis drew on symptoms, thyroxine, TRAb, thyroid ultrasound and orbital computed tomography findings. This CDR3 is 16 amino acids long. Trimming removed 2 bases from V and 2 bases from J, with 16 bases in between. Germline V gene data show CDR1 as SGHTA and CDR2 as FQGNSA. This chain connects TRBV7-2 to TRBJ2-7; D gene ambiguous. The source material was blood. The TCR was taken from a woman younger than 45 with Graves' ophthalmopathy. Here the CDR3 reads CASSLFARNPTYEQYF. CDR3 nucleotide sequence: TGTGCCAGCAGCTTATTTGCCCGCAACCCCACCTACGAGCAGTACTTC.